A selection of T cell receptor beta chains follows, all from one sample in a study of T cells in Graves' hyperthyroidism and ophthalmopathy. From the multiplex PCR reads, TCRdb called clonotypes with MiXCR, one entry per CDR3 protein. Found here are under 350,000 distinct CDR3 sequences, roughly an eighth of them singletons; the top ten hold roughly 7.9%. The sample taken for sequencing was blood. Every receptor here comes from a woman aged 35 to 49 with Graves' hyperthyroidism. Both conserved end residues are part of each CDR3. A D gene is named only where the DNA matches it firmly. Clone size is given for some rows only: seen once, a few or many times, or a class if the clone is expanded.

size	D	V	J	length	DNA	CDR3
many	TRBD1	TRBV6-1	TRBJ1-6	15	TGTGCCAGCAGTCCCCGGACAGGGGGCTGGTCACCCCTCCACTTT	CASSPRTGGWSPLHF
many	.	TRBV6-1	TRBJ1-2	13	TGTGCCAGCAGTTGGACACCCGAGTCTGGCTACACCTTC	CASSWTPESGYTF
.	TRBD1	TRBV7-9	TRBJ2-3	16	TGTGCCAGCAGCCCCGACGGGACAGCTAGCACAGATACGCAGTATTTT	CASSPDGTASTDTQYF
.	TRBD1	TRBV7-9	TRBJ1-2	12	TGTGCCAGCAGCCGGGACAGATATGGCTACACCTTC	CASSRDRYGYTF
many	.	TRBV29-1	TRBJ2-3	13	TGCAGCGCTTTAGCGGCTCACACAGATACGCAGTATTTT	CSALAAHTDTQYF
.	TRBD1	TRBV30	TRBJ2-7	13	TGTGCCTGGAGGGGACAGGGGGCCGACGAGCAGTACTTC	CAWRGQGADEQYF
many	.	TRBV28	TRBJ2-7	14	TGTGCCAGCACGAAGGGGGGGACCACCTACGAGCAGTACTTC	CASTKGGTTYEQYF
many	.	TRBV7-2	TRBJ2-1	14	TGTGCCAGCAGCTCGCCGACCTTATACAATGAGCAGTTCTTC	CASSSPTLYNEQFF
many	.	TRBV12-3/TRBV12-4	TRBJ1-2	13	TGTGCCAGCAGTTTAGCGCTGGGAGTTGGCTACACCTTC	CASSLALGVGYTF
many	TRBD2	TRBV29-1	TRBJ2-7	16	TGCAGCGTTGAAGGCGGCGGGGGCGGGAGGACCTACGAGCAGTACTTC	CSVEGGGGGRTYEQYF
.	TRBD2	TRBV10-3	TRBJ2-7	13	TGTGCCACCGGGACTAGCGGGAGCGACGAGCAGTACTTC	CATGTSGSDEQYF
many	.	TRBV3-1	TRBJ2-3	16	TGTGCCAGCAGCCAGCGAGGGGGAGCCCTCACAGATACGCAGTATTTT	CASSQRGGALTDTQYF
many	.	TRBV20-1	TRBJ1-1	13	TGCAGTGCTAGAGCCGCGGGGGGGACTGAAGCTTTCTTT	CSARAAGGTEAFF
many	.	TRBV28	TRBJ1-6	15	TGTGCCAGCACCGAGGGAAGCTCCTATAATTCACCCCTCCACTTT	CASTEGSSYNSPLHF
.	.	TRBV4-1	TRBJ2-3	14	TGCGCCAGCAGCCGGGACACCTTCACAGATACGCAGTATTTT	CASSRDTFTDTQYF
many	TRBD2	TRBV5-1	TRBJ2-5	21	TGCGCCAGCAGCTCACGGGGTCAGGGCCCGGGACTAGCGGCCGGCTTGGAGACCCAGTACTTC	CASSSRGQGPGLAAGLETQYF
.	.	TRBV10-3	TRBJ1-5	13	TGTGCCATCACCCGGGACGGCAATCAGCCCCAGCATTTT	CAITRDGNQPQHF
.	.	TRBV29-1	TRBJ1-2	13	TGCAGCTCTTGGGAAGGAGCAAGCCATGGCTACACCTTC	CSSWEGASHGYTF
.	TRBD1	TRBV10-3	TRBJ1-5	13	TGTGCCATCAGAGACAGGGGGGATCAGCCCCAGCATTTT	CAIRDRGDQPQHF
many	.	TRBV5-1	TRBJ2-4	15	TGCGCCAGCAGCGCGACCCGGGACATTCGCGACATTCAGTACTTC	CASSATRDIRDIQYF
many	.	TRBV6-1	TRBJ2-1	14	TGTGCCAGCATTCTAGACCACCCAAGGAATGAGCAGTTCTTC	CASILDHPRNEQFF
many	TRBD2	TRBV7-2	TRBJ2-1	15	TGTGCCAGCAGCTTCACTAGCGGGAGGGCCAATGAGCAGTTCTTC	CASSFTSGRANEQFF
once	.	TRBV7-9	TRBJ1-1	11	TGTGCCACCAGGAAAGGGATTGAAGCTTTCTTT	CATRKGIEAFF
many	.	TRBV27	TRBJ2-3	16	TGTGCCAGCAGTTTAGCGTCGGCGGTCGGCACAGATACGCAGTATTTT	CASSLASAVGTDTQYF
.	.	TRBV3-1	TRBJ2-5	17	TGTGCCAGCAGCCAAGGCCCGGCCCAGGTTTATCAAGAGACCCAGTACTTC	CASSQGPAQVYQETQYF
many	TRBD1	TRBV19	TRBJ1-1	14	TGTGCCACTACCTTGGGACAGACGAACACTGAAGCTTTCTTT	CATTLGQTNTEAFF
many	.	TRBV6-1	TRBJ1-5	13	TGTGCCAGCAAAGGGACCGTTGAAGGGCCCCAGCATTTT	CASKGTVEGPQHF
.	.	TRBV10-3	TRBJ2-5	14	TGTGCCAGCTGTGCGGACACATCCGAAGAGACCCAGTACTTC	CASCADTSEETQYF
many	TRBD2	TRBV11-2	TRBJ2-3	16	TGTGCCAGCAGCTTTGGCTCTAGCGGGAGGCTAGATACGCAGTATTTT	CASSFGSSGRLDTQYF
many	TRBD1	TRBV5-1	TRBJ2-2	15	TGCGCCAGCAGCCTCGACAGGGTTGTCACCGGGGAGCTGTTTTTT	CASSLDRVVTGELFF
many	.	TRBV5-1	TRBJ2-5	17	TGCGCCAGCAGCTTGGGCCGTACCGGAGGAGTTAGGGAGACCCAGTACTTC	CASSLGRTGGVRETQYF
many	.	TRBV3-1	TRBJ1-1	15	TGTGCCAGCAGCCAAGGGGGGAGGGTCCACACTGAAGCTTTCTTT	CASSQGGRVHTEAFF
few	.	TRBV6-2/TRBV6-3	TRBJ2-2	14	TGTGCCAGCAGTTACTCGGCAGGGGATGGGACGCTGTTTTTT	CASSYSAGDGTLFF
few	TRBD2	TRBV4-1	TRBJ2-2	16	TGCGCCAGCAGCCGGACTAGCGGGAGGCTGTACGGGGAGCTGTTTTTT	CASSRTSGRLYGELFF
many	.	TRBV20-1	TRBJ2-3	16	TGCAGTGCTACGGGTAGTGGAGCGGACAGCACAGATACGCAGTATTTT	CSATGSGADSTDTQYF